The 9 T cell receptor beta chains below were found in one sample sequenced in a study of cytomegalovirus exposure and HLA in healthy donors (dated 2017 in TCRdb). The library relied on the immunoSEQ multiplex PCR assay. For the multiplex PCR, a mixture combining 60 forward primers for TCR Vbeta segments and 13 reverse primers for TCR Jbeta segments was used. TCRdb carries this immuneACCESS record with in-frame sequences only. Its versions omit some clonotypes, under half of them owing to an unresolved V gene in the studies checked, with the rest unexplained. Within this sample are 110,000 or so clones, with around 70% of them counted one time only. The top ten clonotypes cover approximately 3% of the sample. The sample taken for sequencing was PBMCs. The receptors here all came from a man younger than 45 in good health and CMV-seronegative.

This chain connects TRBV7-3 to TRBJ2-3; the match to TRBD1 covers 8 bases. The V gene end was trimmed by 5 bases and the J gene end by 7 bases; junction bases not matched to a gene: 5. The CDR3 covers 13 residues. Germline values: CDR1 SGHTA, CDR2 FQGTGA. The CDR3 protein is CASSDRTGNTQYF. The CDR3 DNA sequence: TGTGCCAGCAGCGACCGGACAGGGAATACGCAGTATTTT.

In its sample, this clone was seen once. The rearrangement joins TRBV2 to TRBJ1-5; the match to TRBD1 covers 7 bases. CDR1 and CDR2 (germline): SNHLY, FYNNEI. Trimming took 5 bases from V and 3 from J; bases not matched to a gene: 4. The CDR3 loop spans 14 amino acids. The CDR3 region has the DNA TGTGCCAGCAGTAGGACAGGAATCAATCAGCCCCAGCATTTT. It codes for CASSRTGINQPQHF.

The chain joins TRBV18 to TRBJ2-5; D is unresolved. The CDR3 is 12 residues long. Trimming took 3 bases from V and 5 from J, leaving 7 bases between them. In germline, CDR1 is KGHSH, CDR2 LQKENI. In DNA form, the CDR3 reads TGTGCCAGCTCACCGGAGAGGGAGACCCAGTACTTC. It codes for CASSPERETQYF.

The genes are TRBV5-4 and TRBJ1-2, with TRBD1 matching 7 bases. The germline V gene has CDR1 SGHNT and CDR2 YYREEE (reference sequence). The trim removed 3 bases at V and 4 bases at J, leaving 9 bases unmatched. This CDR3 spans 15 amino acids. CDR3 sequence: CASSSPTGAGYGYTF. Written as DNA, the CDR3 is TGTGCCAGCAGCTCACCTACAGGGGCTGGCTATGGCTACACCTTC. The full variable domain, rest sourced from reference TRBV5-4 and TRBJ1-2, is ETGVTQSPTHLIKTRGQQVTLRCSSQSGHNTVSWYQQALGQGPQFIFQYYREEENGRGNFPPRFSGLQFPNYSSELNVNALELDDSALYLCASSSPTGAGYGYTFGSGTRLTVV.

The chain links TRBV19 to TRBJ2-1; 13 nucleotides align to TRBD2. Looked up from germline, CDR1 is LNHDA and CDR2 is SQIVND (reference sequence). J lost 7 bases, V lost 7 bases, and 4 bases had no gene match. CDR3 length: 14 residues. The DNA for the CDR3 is TGTGCCAGTACCACTAGCGGGAGGGGAAATGAGCAGTTCTTC. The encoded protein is CASTTSGRGNEQFF.

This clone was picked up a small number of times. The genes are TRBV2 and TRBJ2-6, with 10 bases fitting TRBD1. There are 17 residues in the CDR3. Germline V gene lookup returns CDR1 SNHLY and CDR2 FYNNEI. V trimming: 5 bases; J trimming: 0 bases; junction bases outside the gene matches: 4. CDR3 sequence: CASSLGQGNSGANVLTF. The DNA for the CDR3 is TGTGCCAGCAGTTTGGGACAGGGGAACTCTGGGGCCAACGTCCTGACTTTC.

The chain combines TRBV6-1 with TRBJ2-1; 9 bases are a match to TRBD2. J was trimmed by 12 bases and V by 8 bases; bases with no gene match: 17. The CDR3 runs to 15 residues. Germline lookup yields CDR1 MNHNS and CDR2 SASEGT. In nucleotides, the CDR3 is TGTGCCAGCGTCCCGGGGGCTAGCGGGATTCTAGGGCAGTTCTTC. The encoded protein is CASVPGASGILGQFF.

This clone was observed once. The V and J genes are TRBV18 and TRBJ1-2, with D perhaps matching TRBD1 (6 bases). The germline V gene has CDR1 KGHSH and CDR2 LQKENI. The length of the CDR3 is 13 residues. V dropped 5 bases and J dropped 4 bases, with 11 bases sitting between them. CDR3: CASSATGTYGYTF. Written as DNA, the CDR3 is TGTGCCAGCTCAGCCACAGGGACCTATGGCTACACCTTC. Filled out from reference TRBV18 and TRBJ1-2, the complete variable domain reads NAGVMQNPRHLVRRRGQEARLRCSPMKGHSHVYWYRQLPEEGLKFMVYLQKENIIDESGMPKERFSAEFPKEGPSILRIQQVVRGDSAAYFCASSATGTYGYTFGSGTRLTVV.

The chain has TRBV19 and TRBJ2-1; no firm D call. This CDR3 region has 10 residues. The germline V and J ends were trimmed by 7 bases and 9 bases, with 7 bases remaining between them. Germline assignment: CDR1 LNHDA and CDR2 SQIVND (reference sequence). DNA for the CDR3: TGTGCCAGTACCCCTAGTGAGCAGTTCTTC. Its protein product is CASTPSEQFF.